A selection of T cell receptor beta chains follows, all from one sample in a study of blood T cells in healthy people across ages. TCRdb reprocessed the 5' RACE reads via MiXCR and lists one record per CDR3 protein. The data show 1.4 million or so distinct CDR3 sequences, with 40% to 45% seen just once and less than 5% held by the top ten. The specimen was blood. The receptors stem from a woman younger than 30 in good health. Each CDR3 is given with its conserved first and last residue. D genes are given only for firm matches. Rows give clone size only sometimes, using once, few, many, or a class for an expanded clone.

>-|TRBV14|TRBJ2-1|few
TGTGCCAGCAGCCAAGGGACCTTCGAGCAGTTCTTC
CASSQGTFEQFF
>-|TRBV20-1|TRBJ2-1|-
TGCACTGTCGACGGGGGCAATGAGCAGTTCTTC
CTVDGGNEQFF
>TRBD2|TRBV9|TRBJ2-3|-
TGTGCCAGCAGCGTAGACCTAGCGGGAGCAGATACGCAGTATTTT
CASSVDLAGADTQYF
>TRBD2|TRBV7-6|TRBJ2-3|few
TGTGCCAGCAGCTTAGAGACGGGACTAGCGGGAGGGGGGGCAGATACGCAGTATTTT
CASSLETGLAGGGADTQYF
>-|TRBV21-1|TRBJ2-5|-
TGTGCCAGCAGCAAAGCGGGCGGGTTTGGCGGGAGTTCCCCACAAGAGACCCAGTACTTC
CASSKAGGFGGSSPQETQYF
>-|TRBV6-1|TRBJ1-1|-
TGTGCCAGCAATGACGGTTTCGTTGAAGCTTTCTTT
CASNDGFVEAFF
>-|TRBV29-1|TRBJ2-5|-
TGCAGCGGCTCGCCGGGGACCCAGTACTTC
CSGSPGTQYF
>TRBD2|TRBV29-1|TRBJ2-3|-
TGCAGCGTAGGACTAGCGGGAGGACGAACAGATACGCAGTATTTT
CSVGLAGGRTDTQYF
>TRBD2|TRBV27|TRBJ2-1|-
TGTGCCAGCAGTTCGGGGACTAGCGGGAAACGGAATGAGCAGTTCTTC
CASSSGTSGKRNEQFF
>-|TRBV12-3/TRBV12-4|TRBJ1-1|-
TGTGCCAGCACCCGGGTCACTGAAGCTTTCTTT
CASTRVTEAFF
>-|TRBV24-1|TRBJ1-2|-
TGTGCCACCAGTGATTCCGCAGGGGCGGACTATGGCTACACCTTC
CATSDSAGADYGYTF
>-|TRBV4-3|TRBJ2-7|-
TGCGCCAGCAGCCAAGCCCTTCAGGCTGGGTCCTACGAGCAGTACTTC
CASSQALQAGSYEQYF
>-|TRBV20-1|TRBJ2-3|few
TGCAGTGCTAGAGATTCGGCAAAAAGCACAGATACGCAGTATTTT
CSARDSAKSTDTQYF
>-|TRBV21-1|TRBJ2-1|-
TGTGCCAGCAGCCCAAAGGACAGCTACAATGAGCAGTTCTTC
CASSPKDSYNEQFF
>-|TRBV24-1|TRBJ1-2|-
TGTGCCACGAGGACCATCATCGGCTATGGCTACACCTTC
CATRTIIGYGYTF
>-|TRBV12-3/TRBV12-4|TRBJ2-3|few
TGTGCCAGCAGTTTGTACGGCCAGGGAGTTCCAGATACGCAGTATTTT
CASSLYGQGVPDTQYF
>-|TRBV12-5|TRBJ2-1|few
TGTGCTAGTGGTTTATCGATTCTTGATGAGCAGTTCTTC
CASGLSILDEQFF
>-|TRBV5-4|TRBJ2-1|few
TGTGCCAGCAGCTTTTACCTAAAGGTCTATGAGCAGTTCTTC
CASSFYLKVYEQFF
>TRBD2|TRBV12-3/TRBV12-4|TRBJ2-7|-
TGTGCCAGCAGCTCGATCTGGCGGGGGTCCTACAATGAGCAGTACTTC
CASSSIWRGSYNEQYF
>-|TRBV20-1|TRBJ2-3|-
TGCAGTGCGAGCCCGGAGTTGGGCACAGATACGCAGTATTTT
CSASPELGTDTQYF
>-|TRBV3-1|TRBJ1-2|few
TGTGCCAGCAGCCAAGAGATGTTGTATGGCTACACCTTC
CASSQEMLYGYTF
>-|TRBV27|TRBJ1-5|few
TGTGCCAGCAGTTTGCGGGGAACCAATCAGCCCCAGCATTTT
CASSLRGTNQPQHF
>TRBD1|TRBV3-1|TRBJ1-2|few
TGTGCCAGCAGCTCCTCTATGACAGGGAACTATGGCTACACCTTC
CASSSSMTGNYGYTF
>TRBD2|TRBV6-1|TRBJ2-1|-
TGTGCCAGCAGTAAGACTAGCGCCTACAATGAGCAGTTCTTC
CASSKTSAYNEQFF
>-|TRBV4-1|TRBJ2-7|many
TGCGCCAGCAGCCAAGACAGGCTCTACGAGCAGTACTTC
CASSQDRLYEQYF
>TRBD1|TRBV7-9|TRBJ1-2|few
TGTGCCAGCAGCTTCGACAGGGGTTCTGTCTACACCTTC
CASSFDRGSVYTF
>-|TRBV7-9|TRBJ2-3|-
TGTGCCAGCCTACCGGGCTTACACACAGATACGCAGTATTTT
CASLPGLHTDTQYF
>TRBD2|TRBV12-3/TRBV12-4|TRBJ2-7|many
TGTGCCAGCAGAGATAGCGGGGGCGGTGGCTACGAGCAGTACTTC
CASRDSGGGGYEQYF
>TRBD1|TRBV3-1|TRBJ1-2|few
TGTGCCAGCACCGAGGCAGGGGGTGTCGATGGCTACACCTTC
CASTEAGGVDGYTF
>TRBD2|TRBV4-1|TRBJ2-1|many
TGCGCCAGCAGCCAAGGGCTAGCGGGGGGCTATGAGCAGTTCTTC
CASSQGLAGGYEQFF
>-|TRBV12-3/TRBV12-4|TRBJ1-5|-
TGTGCCAGCAGCCGGACACAGGGCGCTGAGCCCCAGCATTTT
CASSRTQGAEPQHF
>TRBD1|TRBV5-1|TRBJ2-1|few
TGCGCCAGCAGACCGGGACAGGCAGCCTACAATGAGCAGTTCTTC
CASRPGQAAYNEQFF
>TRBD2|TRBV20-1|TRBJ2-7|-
TGCAGTGCTGGTCCCGACATTCGGGAGGGCCCTTACGAGCAGTACTTC
CSAGPDIREGPYEQYF
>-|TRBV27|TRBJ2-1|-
TGTACCAGAAGTGTATCGGGCAGTAGGGAGCAGTTCTTC
CTRSVSGSREQFF
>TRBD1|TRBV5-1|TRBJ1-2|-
TGCGCCAGCGGCTTGGTCCAGGGGGCCACAACGAACTATGGCTACACCTTC
CASGLVQGATTNYGYTF
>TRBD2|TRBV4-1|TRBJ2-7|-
TGCGCCAGCAGCCAAGACTATAGCGGGGGGTACGAGCAGTACTTC
CASSQDYSGGYEQYF
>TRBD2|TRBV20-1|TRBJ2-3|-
TGCAGTGCGCAAGGAGTCGCTAGCGGGAGAGGCACAGATACGCAGTATTTT
CSAQGVASGRGTDTQYF
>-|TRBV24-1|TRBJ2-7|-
TGTGCCACCAGTGATTCTTGGAGTTTCTTC
CATSDSWSFF
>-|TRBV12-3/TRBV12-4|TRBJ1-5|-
TGTGCCAGCAGTACCACAGGGAGAGCATTTCCCCAGCATTTT
CASSTTGRAFPQHF
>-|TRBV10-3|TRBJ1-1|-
TGTGCCTTCAGTACAGGAGGGAACACTGAAGCTTTCTTT
CAFSTGGNTEAFF
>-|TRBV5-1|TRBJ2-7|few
TGCGCCAGCAGCCGACTTTCCAACGAGCAGTACTTC
CASSRLSNEQYF
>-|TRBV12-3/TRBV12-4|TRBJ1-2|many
TGTGCCAGCATGAGGACACTATATGGCTACACCTTC
CASMRTLYGYTF
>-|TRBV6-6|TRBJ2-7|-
TGTGCCAGCAGTTACGAGCGGATTTCCTACGAGCAGTACTTC
CASSYERISYEQYF
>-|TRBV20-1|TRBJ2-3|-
TGCAGTGCTAGAGATATTGGGGGGTTGCGGACAGATACGCAGTATTTT
CSARDIGGLRTDTQYF
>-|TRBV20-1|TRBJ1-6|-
TGCAGTGCTAGTCGGACCAAGGGAACGTCACCCCTCCACTTT
CSASRTKGTSPLHF
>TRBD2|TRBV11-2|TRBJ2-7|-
TGTGCCAGCAGCTCCGCACTAGCGGGAGGGCCCTACGAGCAGTACTTC
CASSSALAGGPYEQYF
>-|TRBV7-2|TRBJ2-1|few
TGTGCCACGGGGCAGCGAAACAATGAGCAGTTCTTC
CATGQRNNEQFF